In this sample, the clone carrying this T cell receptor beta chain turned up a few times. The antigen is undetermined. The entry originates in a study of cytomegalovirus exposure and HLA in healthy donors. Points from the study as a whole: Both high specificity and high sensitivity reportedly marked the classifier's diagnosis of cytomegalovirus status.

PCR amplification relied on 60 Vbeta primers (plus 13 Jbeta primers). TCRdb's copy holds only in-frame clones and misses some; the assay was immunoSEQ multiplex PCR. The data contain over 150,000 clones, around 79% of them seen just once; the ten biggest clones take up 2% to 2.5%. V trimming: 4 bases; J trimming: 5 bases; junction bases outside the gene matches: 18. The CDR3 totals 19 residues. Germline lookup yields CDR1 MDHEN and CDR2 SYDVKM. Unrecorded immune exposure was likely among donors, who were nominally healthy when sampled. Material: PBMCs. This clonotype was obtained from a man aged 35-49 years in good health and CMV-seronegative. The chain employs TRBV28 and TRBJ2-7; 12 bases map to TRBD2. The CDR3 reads CASSSLIITSGGPLDEQYF. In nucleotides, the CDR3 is TGTGCCAGCAGTTCTCTAATAATTACTAGCGGGGGGCCTTTGGACGAGCAGTACTTC. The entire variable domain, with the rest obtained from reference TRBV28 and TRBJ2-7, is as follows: DVKVTQSSRYLVKRTGEKVFLECVQDMDHENMFWYRQDPGLGLRLIYFSYDVKMKEKGDIPEGYSVSREKKERFSLILESASTNQTSMYLCASSSLIITSGGPLDEQYFGPGTRLTVT.